This T cell receptor beta chain was recovered during a study of a mutant IDH1 vaccine in newly diagnosed glioma. Study information: Vaccination was launched 4-6 weeks after radiotherapy alone, or with temozolomide cycles. Radiotherapy, temozolomide, or both had been given previously, and both were given to most.

There are 16 residues in the CDR3. Germline CDR1 reads LNHNV; CDR2 reads YYDKDF (reference sequence). V was trimmed by 1 base and J by 6 bases, leaving 16 bases between them. As to time point: week 47, end of study. Doses comprised 300 ug of mutant IDH1 20-mer peptide each, plus topical imiquimod. There were new WHO grade 3 or 4 astrocytomas in the donors, and these were IDH1-mutant and ATRX-lost. A remark on this clone: Its antigen is not known.

This table comes from immunoSEQ multiplex PCR, and its TCRdb copy is limited to in-frame clones, with some not included. The table lists roughly 34,000 clones, approximately 83% of them singletons. The source of this sequence is a man aged 30 to 39 with glioma. V and J are TRBV15 and TRBJ1-5; D is undetermined. The sample was PBMCs, taken from a glioma patient whose treatment included an IDH1 peptide vaccine. The CDR3 protein is CATSRATAQPGQPQHF. CDR3 bases: TGTGCCACCAGCAGAGCCACGGCACAACCGGGTCAGCCCCAGCATTTT. Complete variable domain (other parts from reference TRBV15 and TRBJ1-5): DAMVIQNPRYQVTQFGKPVTLSCSQTLNHNVMYWYQQKSSQAPKLLFHYYDKDFNNEADTPDNFQSRRPNTSFCFLDIRSPGLGDTAMYLCATSRATAQPGQPQHFGDGTRLSIL.